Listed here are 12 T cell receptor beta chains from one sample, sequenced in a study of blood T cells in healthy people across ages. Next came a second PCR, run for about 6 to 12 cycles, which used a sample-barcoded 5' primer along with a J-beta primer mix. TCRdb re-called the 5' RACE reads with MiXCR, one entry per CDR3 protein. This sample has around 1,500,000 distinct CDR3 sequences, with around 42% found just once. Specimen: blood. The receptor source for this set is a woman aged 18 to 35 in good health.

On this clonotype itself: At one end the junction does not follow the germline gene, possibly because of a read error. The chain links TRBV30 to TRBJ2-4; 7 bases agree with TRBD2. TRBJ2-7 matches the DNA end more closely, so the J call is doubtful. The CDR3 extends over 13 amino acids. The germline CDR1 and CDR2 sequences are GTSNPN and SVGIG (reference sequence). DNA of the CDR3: TGTGCCTGGAGCCCGGGACTATCCTTCGAGCAGTACTTC. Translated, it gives CAWSPGLSFEQYF.

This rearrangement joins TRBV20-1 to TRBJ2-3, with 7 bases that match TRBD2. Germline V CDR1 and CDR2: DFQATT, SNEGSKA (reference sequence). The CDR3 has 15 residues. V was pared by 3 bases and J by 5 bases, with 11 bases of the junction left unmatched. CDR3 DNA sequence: TGCAGTGCTAGGGAGCCCGGGAGGACCCAAGATACGCAGTATTTT. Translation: CSAREPGRTQDTQYF.

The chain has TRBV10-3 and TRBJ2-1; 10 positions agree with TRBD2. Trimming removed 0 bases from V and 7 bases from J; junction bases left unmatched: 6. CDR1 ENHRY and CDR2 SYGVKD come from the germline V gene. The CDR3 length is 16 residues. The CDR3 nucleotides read TGTGCCATCAGTGAGTCGAAGTCTAGCGGGAGTAATGAGCAGTTCTTC. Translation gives CAISESKSSGSNEQFF.

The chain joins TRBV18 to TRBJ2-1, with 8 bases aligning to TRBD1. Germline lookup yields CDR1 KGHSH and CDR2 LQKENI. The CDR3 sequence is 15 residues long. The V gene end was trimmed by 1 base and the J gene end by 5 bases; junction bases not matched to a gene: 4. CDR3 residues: CASSPRADRDNEQFF. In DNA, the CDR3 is TGTGCCAGCTCACCACGCGCGGACAGGGACAATGAGCAGTTCTTC.

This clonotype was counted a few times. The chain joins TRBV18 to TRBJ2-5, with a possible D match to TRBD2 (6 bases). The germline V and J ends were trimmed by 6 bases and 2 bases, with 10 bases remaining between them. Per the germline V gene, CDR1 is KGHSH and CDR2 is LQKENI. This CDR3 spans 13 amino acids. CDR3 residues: CASSMGLQETQYF. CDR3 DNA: TGTGCCAGCTCCATGGGACTGCAAGAGACCCAGTACTTC.

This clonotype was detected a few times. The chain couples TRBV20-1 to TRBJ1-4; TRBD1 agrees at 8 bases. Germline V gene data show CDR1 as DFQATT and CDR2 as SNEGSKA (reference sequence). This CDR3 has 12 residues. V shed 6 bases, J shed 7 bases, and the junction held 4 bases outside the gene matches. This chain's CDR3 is CSASDRVEKLFF. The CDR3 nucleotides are TGCAGTGCATCGGACAGGGTTGAAAAACTGTTTTTT.

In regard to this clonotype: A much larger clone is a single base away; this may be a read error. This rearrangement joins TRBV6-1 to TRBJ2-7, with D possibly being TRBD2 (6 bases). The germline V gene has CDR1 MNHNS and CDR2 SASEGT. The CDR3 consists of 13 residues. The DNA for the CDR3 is TGTGCCAGCAAGTTGGCGGGACTCTACAAGCAGTACTTC. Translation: CASKLAGLYKQYF.

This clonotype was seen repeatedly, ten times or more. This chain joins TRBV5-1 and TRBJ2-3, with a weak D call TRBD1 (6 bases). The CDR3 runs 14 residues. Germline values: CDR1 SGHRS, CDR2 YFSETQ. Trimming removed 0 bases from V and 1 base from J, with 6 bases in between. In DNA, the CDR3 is TGCGCCAGCAGCTTGGAGGGGGGCACAGATACGCAGTATTTT. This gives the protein CASSLEGGTDTQYF.

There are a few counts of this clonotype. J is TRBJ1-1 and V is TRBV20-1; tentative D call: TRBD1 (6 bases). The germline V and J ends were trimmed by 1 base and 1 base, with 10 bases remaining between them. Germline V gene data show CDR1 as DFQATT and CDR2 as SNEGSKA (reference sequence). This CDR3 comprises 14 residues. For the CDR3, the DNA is TGCAGTGCTAGAGCGGGACACTCGAACACTGAAGCTTTCTTT. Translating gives CSARAGHSNTEAFF.

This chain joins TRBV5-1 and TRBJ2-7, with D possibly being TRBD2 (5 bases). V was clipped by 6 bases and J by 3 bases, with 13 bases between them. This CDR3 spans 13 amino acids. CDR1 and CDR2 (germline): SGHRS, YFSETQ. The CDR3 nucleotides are TGCGCCAGCATGATCGGGGATCGCTACGAGCAGTACTTC. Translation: CASMIGDRYEQYF.

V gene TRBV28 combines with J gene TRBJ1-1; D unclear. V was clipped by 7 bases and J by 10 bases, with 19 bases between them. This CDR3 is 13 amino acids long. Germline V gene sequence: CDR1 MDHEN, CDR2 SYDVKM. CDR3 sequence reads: CASTETGLWSAFF. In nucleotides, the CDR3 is TGTGCCAGCACCGAGACTGGTTTGTGGTCAGCTTTCTTT.

CDR3 sequence: CASSLEACTDTQYF. The CDR3 DNA sequence: TGCGCCAGCAGCTTGGAGGCTTGCACAGATACGCAGTATTTT. The gene calls are TRBV5-1 and TRBJ2-3; D gene ambiguous. The V gene lost 0 bases and the J gene lost 1 base, with 6 bases spanning the gap. The CDR3 sequence is 14 residues long. The germline CDR1 and CDR2 sequences are SGHRS and YFSETQ.